This T cell receptor beta chain came from a study of radiation and T cells in renal cell carcinoma. The sample's time point: baseline pretreatment blood. This sample's treatment: 15 Gy SBRT to primary tumor, nephrectomy 4 weeks later. Radiation-treated patients gave blood at baseline, week 2 and week 4. The V gene's germline CDR1 is LNHDA and CDR2 SQIVND (reference sequence). The CDR3 consists of 16 residues. With 4 bases clipped from V and 0 bases from J, the junction kept 8 bases outside the gene matches. Sequenced by immunoSEQ multiplex PCR; TCRdb stores in-frame clones only, minus some. The sample lists 100,000 to 150,000 clones; roughly 85% were seen once. Study-wide results and limits: From baseline, blood top tumor clonotypes peaked at 2 weeks post-radiation.

This clone was found once. Its target is unknown. The clonotype comes from an older woman with renal cell carcinoma. Sequences were derived from blood, sampled from a patient whose treatment included radiotherapy and nephrectomy. The chain is built from TRBV19 and TRBJ1-2; 7 bases match TRBD1. CDR3 residues: CASSNGYRGANYGYTF. In DNA, the CDR3 is TGTGCCAGTAGTAACGGGTACAGGGGAGCTAACTATGGCTACACCTTC.